Reported below is one TCR beta chain. These donors, healthy bone marrow donors, were studied. At collection, donors were nominally healthy, but unrecorded immune exposures were probable. The data belong to a study of cytomegalovirus exposure and HLA in healthy donors. PCR amplification relied on 60 Vbeta primers (plus 13 Jbeta primers). Method: immunoSEQ multiplex PCR; TCRdb's copy keeps in-frame clones and lacks some. The profile shows about 60,000 clones, about 76% of them singletons. The CDR3 has 19 amino acids. The V gene's germline CDR1 is SGHDN and CDR2 FVKESK. Trimming cost V 0 bases and J 1 base, with 21 bases left between them.

V gene TRBV14 combines with J gene TRBJ2-5; D is possibly TRBD2 (6 bases). The sequence was obtained from a man between 50 and 59 years old in good health and CMV-seronegative. Sequencing was carried out using PBMCs. CDR3: CASSQEELGPGGLQETQYF. Here the CDR3 DNA reads TGTGCCAGCAGCCAAGAGGAGCTAGGGCCTGGGGGACTCCAAGAGACCCAGTACTTC.